This T cell receptor (beta chain) is from a study of T cell changes during pregnancy in multiple sclerosis. Measured with immunoSEQ multiplex PCR; TCRdb has only the in-frame clones, and not every one. The data hold approximately 50,000 clones, with roughly 87% observed a single time. There are 15 residues in the CDR3. V trimming: 5 bases; J trimming: 3 bases; junction bases outside the gene matches: 6. Germline CDR1 is SGHVS and CDR2 is FQNEAQ. The sample in question was peripheral blood, obtained in the third trimester of pregnancy. The chain recombines TRBV7-8 with TRBJ2-7; 11 positions agree with TRBD2. The TCR comes from a female donor in good health, enrolled as a control in a pregnancy study. CDR3 in amino acids: CASSPLAGGHYEQYF. CDR3 coding DNA: TGTGCCAGCAGCCCCTTAGCGGGAGGGCACTACGAGCAGTACTTC.